Each of the 12 T cell receptor beta chains below was sequenced from the same sample in a study of graft-versus-host responses after intestinal transplantation. Clones were sequenced by immunoSEQ multiplex PCR, and TCRdb holds only the in-frame ones, with some missing. The sample holds over 120,000 clones, around 90% seen once. Their cognate antigens are unknown. Source: unstimulated CD4+ T cells sorted from spleen or lymph node cells, taken before intestinal transplant. All receptors derive from a human donor who received an intestinal transplant.

J is TRBJ2-7 and V is TRBV9; 7 bases match TRBD1. This CDR3 contains 13 residues. Trimming removed 5 bases from V and 7 bases from J; junction bases left unmatched: 9. Germline V gene lookup returns CDR1 SGDLS and CDR2 YYNGEE. Written as DNA, the CDR3 is TGTGCCAGCAGTACCGGGACAGTGGGAGAGCAGTACTTC. It is translated as CASSTGTVGEQYF.

This clone was detected once. The genes are TRBV7-8 and TRBJ2-7; D remains unclear. Trimming removed 3 bases from V and 0 bases from J, with 9 bases in between. The length of the CDR3 is 14 residues. CDR1 is SGHVS, CDR2 FQNEAQ, per germline. The CDR3 DNA reads TGTGCCAGCAGCTTCGCCATCCCCTCCTACGAGCAGTACTTC. This translates into CASSFAIPSYEQYF.

V and J are TRBV5-1 and TRBJ1-1; 8 bases map to TRBD1. With 0 bases clipped from V and 1 base from J, the junction kept 8 bases outside the gene matches. Germline loops: CDR1 SGHRS, CDR2 YFSETQ. The CDR3 is 17 amino acids. The CDR3 coding sequence is TGCGCCAGCAGCTTGGCCAAATACGGGACAGGGAACACTGAAGCTTTCTTT. This gives the protein CASSLAKYGTGNTEAFF.

CDR3 sequence (DNA): TGTGCCAGTAGTATAGGCGATAGCGGGAGGGCCTTCGGGCGCGAGCAGTACTTC. Its translation is CASSIGDSGRAFGREQYF. The chain employs TRBV19 and TRBJ2-7; 11 bases match TRBD2. CDR1 and CDR2 from the germline V gene are LNHDA and SQIVND (reference sequence). V lost 1 base to trimming and J lost 6 bases; unmatched junction nucleotides: 14. CDR3 size: 18 residues.

In DNA, the CDR3 is TGTGCCAGCAGCTTGGTTAAGGGAGCAGGGGTGATCACTGAAGCTTTCTTT. Residues: CASSLVKGAGVITEAFF. The V and J genes are TRBV5-4 and TRBJ1-1; D might be TRBD1 (6 bases). The germline gives CDR1 SGHNT, CDR2 YYREEE (reference sequence). The CDR3 covers 17 residues. The ends were cut back, 0 bases at V and 4 bases at J, with 19 bases in the middle.

V usage is TRBV7-9 and J usage is TRBJ2-3; D remains unclear. Trimming removed 0 bases from V and 4 bases from J, with 8 bases in between. This CDR3 is built from 14 residues. Germline loops: CDR1 SEHNR, CDR2 FQNEAQ (reference sequence). The CDR3, as DNA: TGTGCCAGCAGCTTAGCCCCGCCTCCAGATACGCAGTATTTT. This sequence encodes CASSLAPPPDTQYF.

The genes are TRBV7-9 and TRBJ2-1; 7 nucleotides align to TRBD1. The CDR3 contains 14 residues. Germline CDR1 and CDR2: SEHNR and FQNEAQ (reference sequence). V shed 0 bases and J 5 bases; nucleotides not matched to a gene: 1. Here the CDR3 reads CASSLATGNNEQFF. DNA of the CDR3: TGTGCCAGCAGCTTAGCGACAGGGAACAATGAGCAGTTCTTC. The entire variable domain, with the rest obtained from reference TRBV7-9 and TRBJ2-1, is as follows: DTGVSQNPRHKITKRGQNVTFRCDPISEHNRLYWYRQTLGQGPEFLTYFQNEAQLEKSRLLSDRFSAERPKGSFSTLEIQRTEQGDSAMYLCASSLATGNNEQFFGPGTRLTVL.

V gene TRBV30 combines with J gene TRBJ1-2, with D possibly TRBD1 on 5 matching bases. In germline, CDR1 is GTSNPN, CDR2 SVGIG (reference sequence). With 1 base removed from V and 8 bases from J, the gap between germline ends came to 8 bases. This CDR3 is built from 11 residues. CDR3 loop: CAWSEGNGYTF. CDR3 nucleotides: TGTGCCTGGAGTGAGGGGAACGGCTACACCTTC.

The V gene is TRBV29-1, the J gene TRBJ2-3; TRBD2 matches at 11 bases. CDR1 is SQVTM and CDR2 is ANQGSEA in the germline V gene. The CDR3 length is 14 residues. Losses at the gene ends were 4 bases for V and 4 bases for J; bases not matched to a gene: 4. Here the CDR3 DNA reads TGCAGCGTTGTGACTAGCGGGATGCCAGATACGCAGTATTTT. Its protein product is CSVVTSGMPDTQYF.

This rearrangement joins TRBV6-5 to TRBJ2-7; the D gene is possibly TRBD2 (5 bases). This CDR3 is 15 amino acids long. The V end was cut by 0 bases, the J end by 0 bases, with 9 bases between. Germline-derived CDR1 and CDR2 are MNHEY and SVGAGI. For the CDR3, the DNA is TGTGCCAGCAGTTACTCTACCGGACTCTCCTACGAGCAGTACTTC. Translation: CASSYSTGLSYEQYF.

This clone was counted once. This chain joins TRBV5-1 and TRBJ2-7; D gene ambiguous. V was trimmed by 1 base and J by 2 bases, leaving 10 bases between them. This CDR3 spans 14 amino acids. The germline CDR1 and CDR2 sequences are SGHRS and YFSETQ. In nucleotides, the CDR3 is TGCGCCAGCAGCTTGAGCCAGGCTCCCTACGAGCAGTACTTC. Translated: CASSLSQAPYEQYF.

The chain is built from TRBV15 and TRBJ2-7; D is perhaps TRBD2 (6 bases). The CDR3 has 17 residues. The V end was cut by 6 bases, the J end by 3 bases, with 24 bases between. The germline V gene has CDR1 LNHNV and CDR2 YYDKDF (reference sequence). The CDR3 here is CATSLWGGRDQSYEQYF. CDR3 coding DNA: TGTGCCACCAGTCTATGGGGCGGGCGGGATCAAAGCTACGAGCAGTACTTC.